This TCR beta chain is from a study of brain T cells in children with intractable seizures. Assay used: immunoSEQ multiplex PCR; TCRdb lists only in-frame clones, some missing. The data hold about 340,000 clones, with 93% observed a single time. Regarding the study as a whole: Pre- and post-surgery blood differed in depth, so pre-surgery absences may be undersampling.

This CDR3 has 13 amino acids. From germline, CDR1 is LNHDA and CDR2 SQIVND (reference sequence). Between the trimmed V and J ends, which lost 8 bases and 2 bases, there was a span of 12 bases. A word on this clone: Its antigen is not known.

Time point indicated: blood from clinic visit 5 months post-surgery; TSC patient then seizure free. The sequenced cases were selected for having the highest brain T cell transcript signatures. The sequence derives from a boy under three years old with tuberous sclerosis and intractable seizures. Sequences were derived from peripheral blood, sampled less than 6 months after surgery. The chain couples TRBV19 to TRBJ1-1; TRBD1 might be the D (5 bases). This chain's CDR3 is CASASRGNTEAFF. Here the CDR3 DNA reads TGTGCCAGTGCCTCGAGGGGTAACACTGAAGCTTTCTTT.